What follows are 4 T cell receptor beta chains derived from one specimen sequenced in a study of blood T cell repertoires in COVID-19. Some clones are missing from TCRdb's copy, which holds only in-frame ones; the method was immunoSEQ multiplex PCR. This sample carries 75,000 or so clones, around 90% of them seen once, and the ten largest clones take around 7.9%. Sequences were obtained from peripheral blood. The receptors were sampled from a man in his 70s with acute or convalescent COVID-19.

The V gene is TRBV5-6, the J gene TRBJ2-5; 8 bases map to TRBD1. The CDR3 extends over 14 amino acids. CDR1 is SGHDT, CDR2 YYEEEE, per germline. V trimming: 7 bases; J trimming: 3 bases; junction bases outside the gene matches: 8. Here the CDR3 reads CASFRTGLEETQYF. CDR3 DNA: TGTGCCAGCTTCCGGACAGGGCTAGAAGAGACCCAGTACTTC.

This clone was seen only once. The V gene is TRBV10-3, the J gene TRBJ2-7, with TRBD2 matching over 10 bases. The CDR3 has 14 amino acids. CDR1 and CDR2 (germline): ENHRY, SYGVKD. V shed 6 bases and J 3 bases; nucleotides not matched to a gene: 5. The CDR3 loop is CAISPGLANYEQYF. The DNA of the CDR3 is TGTGCCATCAGCCCGGGACTAGCGAACTACGAGCAGTACTTC.

The V gene is TRBV2, the J gene TRBJ2-1, with unresolved D. V was clipped by 6 bases and J by 5 bases, with 14 bases between them. The CDR3 has 14 amino acids. Germline values: CDR1 SNHLY, CDR2 FYNNEI. The CDR3 DNA sequence: TGTGCCAGCAGATACACTATTTCAGACAATGAGCAGTTCTTC. Amino acids: CASRYTISDNEQFF. The complete variable domain, with remaining parts taken from reference TRBV2 and TRBJ2-1, reads EPEVTQTPSHQVTQMGQEVILRCVPISNHLYFYWYRQILGQKVEFLVSFYNNEISEKSEIFDDQFSVERPDGSNFTLKIRSTKLEDSAMYFCASRYTISDNEQFFGPGTRLTVL.

The chain recombines TRBV6-2 or TRBV6-3 with TRBJ1-5; D unclear. This CDR3 is 13 amino acids long. The V end lost 4 bases, the J end lost 5 bases, and 9 bases lay between the germline ends. The germline V gene has CDR1 MNHEY and CDR2 SVGEGT. CDR3 amino acids: CASSFTGYQPQHF. The CDR3 DNA sequence: TGTGCCAGCAGTTTTACGGGTTATCAGCCCCAGCATTTT.